These 14 T cell receptor beta chains were all obtained from the same sample, sequenced in a study of blood T cells in healthy people across ages. The use of a sample-barcoded 5' primer and a J-beta primer mix characterized a second PCR of roughly 6 to 12 cycles. MiXCR was run by TCRdb on the 5' RACE reads, yielding one entry per CDR3 protein. The table shows 1.4 million or so distinct CDR3 sequences, with 42% occurring only once. The sample was blood. All receptors come from a woman between 18 and 29 years old in good health.

This clonotype was counted only a few times. The V call is TRBV25-1, the J call TRBJ1-4; weak D call: TRBD1 (5 bases). There are 16 residues in the CDR3. CDR1 and CDR2 from the germline V gene are MGHDK and SYGVNS. The V and J ends lost 1 base and 1 base respectively, with 10 bases between them. The CDR3 is CASSESRGLTNEKLFF. The CDR3 nucleotides read TGTGCCAGCAGTGAATCTCGGGGACTAACTAATGAAAAACTGTTTTTT.

The J gene is TRBJ2-1, the V gene TRBV4-3; 14 bases agree with TRBD2. V shed 3 bases, J shed 8 bases, and the junction held 9 bases outside the gene matches. The CDR3 loop spans 17 amino acids. Germline loops: CDR1 LGHNA, CDR2 YSLEER. The CDR3: CASSHLGLAGVIHEQFF. The CDR3 bases are TGCGCCAGCAGCCACTTGGGACTAGCGGGAGTGATCCATGAGCAGTTCTTC.

The chain couples TRBV4-1 to TRBJ2-1, with D perhaps TRBD1 or TRBD2 (5 bases each). The CDR3 has 16 amino acids. The V and J ends lost 1 base and 4 bases respectively, with 14 bases between them. Germline V gene data show CDR1 as MGHRA and CDR2 as YSYEKL. The CDR3 DNA sequence: TGCGCCAGCAGCCAAGGGGGTCGGGGCCGATACAATGAGCAGTTCTTC. It codes for CASSQGGRGRYNEQFF.

This chain connects TRBV5-1 to TRBJ2-5; D might be TRBD1 (6 bases). CDR1 is SGHRS and CDR2 is YFSETQ in the germline V gene. The CDR3 consists of 13 residues. V was shortened by 5 bases and J by 2 bases, with 10 bases between the two germline ends. This CDR3 is CASRGGDQETQYF. The CDR3 bases are TGCGCCAGCAGAGGGGGAGATCAAGAGACCCAGTACTTC.

This clonotype was observed a handful of times. The V call is TRBV4-1, the J call TRBJ1-2; D uncertain. From germline, CDR1 is MGHRA and CDR2 YSYEKL. The CDR3 sequence is 13 residues long. With 1 base removed from V and 7 bases from J, the gap between germline ends came to 10 bases. This CDR3 is CASSQVERVGYTF. CDR3 nucleotides: TGCGCCAGCAGCCAAGTGGAGCGGGTTGGCTACACCTTC.

The CDR3 spells CASSLVLAGSETQFF. The CDR3 DNA reads TGTGCCAGCAGCTTAGTCCTAGCGGGGTCAGAGACCCAGTTCTTC. The rearrangement joins TRBV7-2 to TRBJ2-1, with TRBD2 identical over 9 bases. The length of the CDR3 is 15 residues. Germline lookup yields CDR1 SGHTA and CDR2 FQGNSA. V lost 1 base, J lost 13 bases, and 11 bases stayed unmatched.

This clonotype was picked up a small number of times. This chain links TRBV4-1 with TRBJ2-7; 8 positions agree with TRBD1. J gave up 5 bases and V 3 bases, and 6 bases lay outside the gene matches. CDR3 size: 14 residues. The germline CDR1 and CDR2 sequences are MGHRA and YSYEKL. CDR3 nucleotides: TGCGCCAGCAGCCAGAGGACAGGGATCCACGAGCAGTACTTC. It encodes CASSQRTGIHEQYF.

This clonotype was seen more than once but under ten times. The V and J genes are TRBV12-3 or TRBV12-4 and TRBJ2-1; the match to TRBD2 covers 9 bases. This CDR3 is built from 15 residues. Trimming at V came to 5 bases and at J to 5 bases, leaving 7 bases not matched to a gene. CDR3 in amino acids: CASSIPRLADNEQFF. CDR3 in DNA: TGTGCCAGCAGTATCCCGCGACTAGCGGACAATGAGCAGTTCTTC.

In regard to this clonotype: Germline is not matched at one junction end, which may reflect a read error. This chain connects TRBV5-1 to TRBJ2-7, with D perhaps matching TRBD2 (5 bases). The CDR3 covers 13 residues. Germline assignment: CDR1 SGHRS and CDR2 YFSETQ. The CDR3 region is CASRRPGMETQYF. For the CDR3, the DNA is TGCGCCAGCAGAAGACCCGGGATGGAGACCCAGTACTTT.

This clonotype was seen a few times. The chain couples TRBV13 to TRBJ1-2; D is perhaps TRBD1 (6 bases). This CDR3 comprises 14 residues. Germline V CDR1 and CDR2: PRHDT, FYEKMQ (reference sequence). Trimming removed 1 base at V and 3 bases at J, with 9 bases between. The DNA of the CDR3 is TGTGCCAGCAGCTTAGTACAGGGAGACTATGGCTACACCTTC. Its translation is CASSLVQGDYGYTF. Variable domain in full (rest from reference TRBV13 and TRBJ1-2): AAGVIQSPRHLIKEKRETATLKCYPIPRHDTVYWYQQGPGQDPQFLISFYEKMQSDKGSIPDRFSAQQFSDYHSELNMSSLELGDSALYFCASSLVQGDYGYTFGSGTRLTVV.

The chain joins TRBV12-3 or TRBV12-4 to TRBJ2-5, with a tentative D call TRBD1 (6 bases). The better agreement between TRBJ2-1 and the DNA end casts doubt on the J call. There are 16 residues in the CDR3. CDR3 loop: CASSSPLQGALKTQFF. The DNA for the CDR3 is TGTGCCAGCAGTTCACCGCTACAGGGTGCGTTGAAGACCCAGTTCTTC.

The chain joins TRBV30 to TRBJ2-1; 12 nucleotides align to TRBD2. This CDR3 spans 15 amino acids. V was clipped by 5 bases and J by 9 bases; unmatched bases: 11. CDR1 is GTSNPN and CDR2 is SVGIG in the germline V gene (reference sequence). CDR3 sequence (DNA): TGTGCCTGGGAAAGACTAGCGGGAGTTGGGGGTGAGCAGTTCTTC. It is translated as CAWERLAGVGGEQFF.

A remark on this clonotype: It may be a read error: a sequence one base away is much more abundant. CDR3 nucleotides: TGCAGTGCTCCCACTAACCAGGGGACAGATACGCAGTATTTT. This sequence encodes CSAPTNQGTDTQYF. The chain recombines TRBV20-1 with TRBJ2-3, with TRBD1 as a possible D gene (6 bases). This CDR3 has 14 amino acids. With 5 bases removed from V and 3 bases from J, the gap between germline ends came to 15 bases. The V gene's germline CDR1 is DFQATT and CDR2 SNEGSKA (reference sequence).

There are a few counts of this clonotype. The V gene is TRBV29-1, the J gene TRBJ2-6, with D uncertain. The CDR3 loop spans 15 amino acids. Germline CDR1 reads SQVTM; CDR2 reads ANQGSEA. Trimming took off 4 bases at V and 0 bases at J, with 10 bases between the two ends. CDR3 bases: TGCAGCGTTGCCCGTCTGGGCTCTGGGGCCAACGTCCTGACTTTC. It encodes CSVARLGSGANVLTF.